This T cell receptor beta chain was observed in a study of T cells in Graves' hyperthyroidism and ophthalmopathy. Points from the study as a whole: The model identified upcoming ophthalmopathy a median approximately 6.4 months ahead of onset.

Germline loops: CDR1 SGHVS, CDR2 FNYEAQ. This CDR3 region has 15 residues. After removal of 4 bases from V and 7 bases from J, the junction contained 8 bases not matched to a gene. The table lists this clonotype with a count of one. What it binds is unknown. RNA transcripts served as the template for amplifying TCR beta CDR3 regions. The HTBI primer set was used in a first-round RT-PCR of the TCR CDR3. Each CDR3 protein is one row after TCRdb ran MiXCR on the multiplex PCR reads. Of hundreds of thousands of distinct CDR3 sequences listed, around 20% are singletons. Any patient presenting with uncontrolled infection, other autoimmune disease, pregnancy or lactation was left out. On the basis of clinical symptoms, serum thyroxine and TRAb, thyroid ultrasound and orbital computed tomography, diagnoses were made.

This chain connects TRBV7-6 to TRBJ2-7; TRBD1 matches at 12 bases. The sequence was obtained from a middle-aged man with Graves' ophthalmopathy. The material sequenced was blood. The CDR3 sequence is CASSSSGQGAREQYF. CDR3 bases: TGTGCCAGCAGCTCCTCGGGACAGGGGGCTCGGGAGCAGTACTTC.